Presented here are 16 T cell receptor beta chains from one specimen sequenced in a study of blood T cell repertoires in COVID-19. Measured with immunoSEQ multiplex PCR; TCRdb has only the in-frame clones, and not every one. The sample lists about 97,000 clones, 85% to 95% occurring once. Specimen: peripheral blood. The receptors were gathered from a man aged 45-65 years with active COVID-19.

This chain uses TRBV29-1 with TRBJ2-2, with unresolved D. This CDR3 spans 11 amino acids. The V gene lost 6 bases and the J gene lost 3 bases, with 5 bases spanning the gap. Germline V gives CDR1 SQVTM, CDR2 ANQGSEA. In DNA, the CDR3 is TGCAGCGTACGAGACACCGGGGAGCTGTTTTTT. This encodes CSVRDTGELFF.

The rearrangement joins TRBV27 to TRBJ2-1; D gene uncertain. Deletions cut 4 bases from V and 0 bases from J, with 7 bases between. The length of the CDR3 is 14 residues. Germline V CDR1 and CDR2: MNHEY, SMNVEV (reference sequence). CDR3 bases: TGTGCCAGCAGTTGGCAACGCTCCTACAATGAGCAGTTCTTC. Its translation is CASSWQRSYNEQFF.

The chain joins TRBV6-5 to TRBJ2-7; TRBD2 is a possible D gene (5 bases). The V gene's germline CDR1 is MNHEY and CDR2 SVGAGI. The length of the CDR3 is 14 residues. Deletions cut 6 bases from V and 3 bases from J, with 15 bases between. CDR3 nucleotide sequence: TGTGCCAGCAGCCCGGGGTACACGAGCTACGAGCAGTACTTC. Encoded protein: CASSPGYTSYEQYF.

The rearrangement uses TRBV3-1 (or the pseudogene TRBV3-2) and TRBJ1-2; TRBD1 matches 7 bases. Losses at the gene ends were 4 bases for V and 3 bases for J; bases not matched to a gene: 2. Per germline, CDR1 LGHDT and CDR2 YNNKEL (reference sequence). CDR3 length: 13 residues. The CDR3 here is CASSPTGDYGYTF. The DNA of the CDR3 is TGTGCCAGCAGCCCAACAGGGGACTATGGCTACACCTTC.

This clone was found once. DNA of the CDR3: TGTGCCAGTAATTACCGGGACAGGGCCTATGGCTACACCTTC. The encoded protein is CASNYRDRAYGYTF. This chain joins TRBV19 and TRBJ1-2; 9 bases are shared with TRBD1. Germline V gives CDR1 LNHDA, CDR2 SQIVND (reference sequence). V was clipped by 7 bases and J by 4 bases; unmatched bases: 7. This CDR3 has 14 residues.

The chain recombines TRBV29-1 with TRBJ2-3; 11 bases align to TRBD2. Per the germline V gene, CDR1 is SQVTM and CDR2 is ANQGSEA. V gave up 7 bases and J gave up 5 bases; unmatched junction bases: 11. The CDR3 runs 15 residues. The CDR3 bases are TGCAGCGGCGGGACTAGCGGTGTTAGGGGAGATACGCAGTATTTT. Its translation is CSGGTSGVRGDTQYF.

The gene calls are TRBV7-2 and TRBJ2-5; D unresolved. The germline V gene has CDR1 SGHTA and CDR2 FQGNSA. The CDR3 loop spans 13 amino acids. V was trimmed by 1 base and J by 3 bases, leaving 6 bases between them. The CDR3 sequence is CASSLVAEETQYF. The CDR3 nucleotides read TGTGCCAGCAGCTTAGTTGCAGAAGAGACCCAGTACTTC.

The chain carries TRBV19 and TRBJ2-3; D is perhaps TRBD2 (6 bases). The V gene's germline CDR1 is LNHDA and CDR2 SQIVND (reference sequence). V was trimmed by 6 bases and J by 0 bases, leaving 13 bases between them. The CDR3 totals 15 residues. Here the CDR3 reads CASRSTSSSTDTQYF. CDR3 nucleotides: TGTGCCAGTAGGTCGACTAGTTCTAGCACAGATACGCAGTATTTT.

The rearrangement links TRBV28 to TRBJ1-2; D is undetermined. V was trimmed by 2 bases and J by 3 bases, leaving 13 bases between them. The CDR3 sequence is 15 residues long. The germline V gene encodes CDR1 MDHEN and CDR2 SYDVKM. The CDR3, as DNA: TGTGCCAGCAGTTTAGAAGGTGGCGGCGACTATGGCTACACCTTC. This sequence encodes CASSLEGGGDYGYTF.

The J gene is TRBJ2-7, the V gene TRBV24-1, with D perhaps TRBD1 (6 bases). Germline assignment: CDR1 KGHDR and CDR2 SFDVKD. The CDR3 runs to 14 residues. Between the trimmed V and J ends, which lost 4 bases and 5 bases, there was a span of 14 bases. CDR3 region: CATSDRGSLDEQYF. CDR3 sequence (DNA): TGTGCCACCAGTGACAGGGGATCACTGGACGAGCAGTACTTC.

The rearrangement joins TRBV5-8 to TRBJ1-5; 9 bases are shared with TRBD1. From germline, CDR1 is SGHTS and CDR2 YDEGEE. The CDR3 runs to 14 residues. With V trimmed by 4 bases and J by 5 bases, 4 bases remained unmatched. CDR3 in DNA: TGTGCCAGCAGCACCCGGACAGGGGATCAGCCCCAGCATTTT. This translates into CASSTRTGDQPQHF.

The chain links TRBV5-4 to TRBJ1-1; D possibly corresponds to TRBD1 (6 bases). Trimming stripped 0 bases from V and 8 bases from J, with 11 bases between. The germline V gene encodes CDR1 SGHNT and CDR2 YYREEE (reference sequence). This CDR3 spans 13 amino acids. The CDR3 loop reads CASSLVGGREAFF. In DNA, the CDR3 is TGTGCCAGCAGCTTGGTGGGGGGGCGCGAAGCTTTCTTT.

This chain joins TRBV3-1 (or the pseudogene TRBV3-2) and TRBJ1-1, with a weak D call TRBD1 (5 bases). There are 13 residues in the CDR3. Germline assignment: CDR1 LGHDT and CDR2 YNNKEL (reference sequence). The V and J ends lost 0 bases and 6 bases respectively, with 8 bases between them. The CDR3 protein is CASSQDAGAEAFF. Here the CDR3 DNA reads TGTGCCAGCAGCCAAGATGCGGGGGCTGAAGCTTTCTTT.

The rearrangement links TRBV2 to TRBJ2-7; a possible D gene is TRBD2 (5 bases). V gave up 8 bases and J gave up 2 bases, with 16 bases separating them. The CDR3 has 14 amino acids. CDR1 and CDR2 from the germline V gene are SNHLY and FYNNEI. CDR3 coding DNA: TGTGCCAGCTTGAATACTCGGCGGGCCTACGAGCAGTACTTC. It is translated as CASLNTRRAYEQYF.

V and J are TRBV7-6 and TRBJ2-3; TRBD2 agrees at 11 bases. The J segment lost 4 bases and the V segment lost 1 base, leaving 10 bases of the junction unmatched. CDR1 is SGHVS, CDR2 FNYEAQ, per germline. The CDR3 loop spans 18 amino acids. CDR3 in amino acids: CASSLVTSGTHPADTQYF. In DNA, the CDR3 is TGTGCCAGCAGCTTAGTGACTAGCGGGACACACCCCGCAGATACGCAGTATTTT.

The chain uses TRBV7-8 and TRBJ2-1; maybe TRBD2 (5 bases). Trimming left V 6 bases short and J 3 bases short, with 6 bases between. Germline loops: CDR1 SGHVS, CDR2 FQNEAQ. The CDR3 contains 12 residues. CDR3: CASSRDYNEQFF. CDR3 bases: TGTGCCAGCAGTCGGGACTACAATGAGCAGTTCTTC.